The 24 T cell receptor beta chains below were found in one sample sequenced in a study of blood T cells in healthy people across ages. Sample-barcoded 5' priming and a J-beta primer mix drove a second PCR of roughly 6 to 12 cycles. MiXCR, applied by TCRdb to the 5' RACE reads, yields one record per CDR3 protein. The sample carries about 670,000 distinct CDR3 sequences, around 38% recorded once. Sequenced sample: blood. Receptors originate from a man older than 75 in good health.

This chain connects TRBV28 to TRBJ2-1, with 8 bases fitting TRBD1. V lost 6 bases, J lost 9 bases, and 13 bases stayed unmatched. The CDR3 sequence is 15 residues long. Per the germline V gene, CDR1 is MDHEN and CDR2 is SYDVKM. The CDR3 here is CASSLAGQDSIEQFF. In nucleotides, the CDR3 is TGTGCCAGCAGCCTGGCGGGACAGGATAGTATTGAGCAGTTCTTC.

The gene calls are TRBV20-1 and TRBJ2-5, with D unresolved. The DNA end favors TRBJ2-7, so the J call may be wrong. Germline V lookup: CDR1 DFQATT, CDR2 SNEGSKA (reference sequence). The CDR3 contains 13 residues. The CDR3 region has the DNA TGCAGTGCTAGTGATAAGCGTTTCGGCGAGCAGTACTTC. Translating gives CSASDKRFGEQYF.

This clonotype appeared a few times. The chain employs TRBV7-9 and TRBJ2-1; D may be TRBD1 or TRBD2 (6 bases each). The DNA end favors TRBJ2-7, so the J call may be wrong. Germline lookup yields CDR1 SEHNR and CDR2 FQNEAQ (reference sequence). The CDR3 contains 14 residues. The CDR3 coding sequence is TGTGCCAGCAGCGGGGGGCAGAGCTACAATGAGCAGTACTTC. This gives the protein CASSGGQSYNEQYF.

This clonotype showed up just a few times. The chain carries TRBV7-3 and TRBJ2-5; D is unresolved. Trimming cost V 0 bases and J 2 bases, with 7 bases left between them. The germline gives CDR1 SGHTA, CDR2 FQGTGA. The CDR3 contains 14 residues. The CDR3 DNA reads TGTGCCAGCAGCTTAACAAACCTTCAAGAGACCCAGTACTTC. Residues: CASSLTNLQETQYF. Complete variable domain (other parts from reference TRBV7-3 and TRBJ2-5): GAGVSQTPSNKVTEKGKYVELRCDPISGHTALYWYRQSLGQGPEFLIYFQGTGAADDSGLPNDRFFAVRPEGSVSTLKIQRTERGDSAVYLCASSLTNLQETQYFGPGTRLLVL.

The chain carries TRBV6-2 or TRBV6-3 and TRBJ2-7; 7 bases map to TRBD2. The CDR3 length is 13 residues. Germline V gene lookup returns CDR1 MNHEY and CDR2 SVGEGT. J gave up 6 bases and V 2 bases, and 4 bases lay outside the gene matches. CDR3 nucleotides: TGTGCCAGCAGTTACAGCGGGGAGGGCGAGCAGTACTTC. Translating gives CASSYSGEGEQYF.

This clonotype was counted only a few times. The chain links TRBV5-6 to TRBJ2-7, with TRBD1 matching over 7 bases. The length of the CDR3 is 16 residues. The junction had 14 bases not matched to a gene; V was cut back by 7 bases and J by 1 base. Germline V gene lookup returns CDR1 SGHDT and CDR2 YYEEEE. CDR3 sequence: CASAFRPYRGSYEQYF. The DNA for the CDR3 is TGTGCCAGCGCATTCCGCCCCTACAGGGGATCCTACGAGCAGTACTTC.

The J gene is TRBJ2-5, the V gene TRBV7-6, with D hard to call. The CDR3 covers 15 residues. Trimming pared 1 base from V and 7 bases from J, leaving 16 bases between. Germline V gene data show CDR1 as SGHVS and CDR2 as FNYEAQ. In DNA form, the CDR3 reads TGTGCCAGCAGCTTAGGACGATCCCGCCAGGTGACCCAGTACTTC. Translation: CASSLGRSRQVTQYF.

The V call is TRBV12-3 or TRBV12-4, the J call TRBJ2-4; D call uncertain. This CDR3 comprises 15 residues. Trimming removed 10 bases at V and 2 bases at J, with 18 bases between. Here the CDR3 reads CATPMVPDTKNIQYF. The CDR3 coding sequence is TGTGCCACACCGATGGTACCTGATACCAAAAACATTCAGTACTTC.

This clonotype has only a few counts. The chain is built from TRBV7-8 and TRBJ1-1, with unresolved D. The CDR3 is made up of 14 amino acids. Germline assignment: CDR1 SGHVS and CDR2 FQNEAQ. V lost 3 bases and J lost 1, with 9 bases in between. The DNA of the CDR3 is TGTGCCAGCAGCTTCTATAACAGGAACACTGAAGCTTTCTTT. It yields the protein CASSFYNRNTEAFF. The whole variable domain, remainder taken from reference TRBV7-8 and TRBJ1-1, is GAGVSQSPRYKVAKRGQDVALRCDPISGHVSLFWYQQALGQGPEFLTYFQNEAQLDKSGLPSDRFFAERPEGSVSTLKIQRTQQEDSAVYLCASSFYNRNTEAFFGQGTRLTVV.

This clonotype came up a few times. This sequence joins TRBV6-2 or TRBV6-3 and TRBJ1-1; D is uncertain. This CDR3 has 13 residues. The V end was cut by 6 bases, the J end by 4 bases, with 12 bases between. Germline V CDR1 and CDR2: MNHEY, SVGEGT. This CDR3 reads CASSHMGSTEAFF. CDR3 coding DNA: TGTGCCAGCAGCCACATGGGGAGCACTGAAGCTTTCTTT.

This clonotype was picked up a small number of times. The chain is built from TRBV5-1 and TRBJ2-1; 7 bases are a match to TRBD1. Germline V gene lookup returns CDR1 SGHRS and CDR2 YFSETQ. The CDR3 totals 14 residues. V lost 2 bases, J lost 7 bases, and 6 bases stayed unmatched. DNA for the CDR3: TGCGCCAGCAGCTTAGCCGGACAGGTTAATGAGCAGTTCTTC. Protein sequence: CASSLAGQVNEQFF.

The chain recombines TRBV4-1 with TRBJ1-1; 7 bases are shared with TRBD1. V dropped 3 bases and J dropped 3; count of bases not matched to a gene: 7. Germline-derived CDR1 and CDR2 are MGHRA and YSYEKL. There are 15 residues in the CDR3. This CDR3 is CASSHNRGRDTEAFF. DNA of the CDR3: TGCGCCAGCAGCCACAACAGGGGTAGGGACACTGAAGCTTTCTTT.

J is TRBJ2-3 and V is TRBV9; 16 positions agree with TRBD2. The germline V gene encodes CDR1 SGDLS and CDR2 YYNGEE. The CDR3 runs to 18 residues. The V and J ends lost 4 bases and 6 bases, in that order; junction bases with no gene match: 11. CDR3 loop: CASSPPPGLAGGRDTQYF. The DNA for the CDR3 is TGTGCCAGCAGCCCACCCCCGGGACTAGCGGGGGGGAGGGATACGCAGTATTTT.

This clonotype appeared a few times. The genes are TRBV5-1 and TRBJ2-2; D not certain. Germline V gene data show CDR1 as SGHRS and CDR2 as YFSETQ. The CDR3 consists of 14 residues. V lost 0 bases, J lost 3 bases, and 6 bases lay in between. The CDR3 sequence: CASSLGKHTGELFF. Written as DNA, the CDR3 is TGCGCCAGCAGCTTGGGGAAACACACCGGGGAGCTGTTTTTT.

This chain links TRBV7-6 with TRBJ1-1; D remains unclear. The CDR3 extends over 14 amino acids. The germline CDR1 and CDR2 sequences are SGHVS and FNYEAQ. V dropped 5 bases and J dropped 1 base, with 11 bases sitting between them. CDR3 in amino acids: CASSRGSRNTEAFF. The CDR3 DNA follows: TGTGCCAGCAGCCGCGGGTCCCGGAACACTGAAGCTTTCTTT.

This clonotype turned up a few times. The chain links TRBV7-9 to TRBJ2-7; D could derive from TRBD1 or TRBD2 (5 bases each). The V and J ends lost 6 bases and 3 bases respectively, with 18 bases between them. Germline assignment: CDR1 SEHNR and CDR2 FQNEAQ (reference sequence). The CDR3 length is 15 residues. CDR3 amino acids: CASSPPRGQGYEQYF. The CDR3, as DNA: TGTGCCAGCAGTCCCCCCCGGGGCCAGGGCTACGAGCAGTACTTC.

The chain employs TRBV7-2 and TRBJ1-1, with TRBD1 identical over 10 bases. Germline assignment: CDR1 SGHTA and CDR2 FQGNSA. J lost 10 bases, V lost 4 bases, and 6 bases had no gene match. The CDR3 sequence is 13 residues long. CDR3 DNA: TGTGCCAGCAGCTCCCGGACAGGGGGGATAGCTTTCTTT. It translates to CASSSRTGGIAFF.

The rearrangement uses TRBV12-3 or TRBV12-4 and TRBJ2-4; D might be TRBD1 or TRBD2, each matching 5 bases. TRBJ2-7 explains the end of the DNA better; the J call may be wrong. CDR3 length: 14 amino acids. This chain's CDR3 is CASSLWGISYEQYF. The CDR3 bases are TGTGCCAGCAGTTTATGGGGGATCTCCTACGAGCAGTACTTC.

This clonotype turned up a few times. The chain uses TRBV20-1 and TRBJ2-1, with TRBD1 as a possible D gene (7 bases). V dropped 7 bases and J dropped 9 bases, with 25 bases sitting between them. CDR1 is DFQATT, CDR2 SNEGSKA, per germline (reference sequence). This CDR3 has 15 residues. CDR3: CSVRAQGRFFSEQFF. CDR3 nucleotides: TGCAGTGTTCGGGCACAGGGGAGGTTTTTTTCTGAGCAGTTCTTC.

About this clonotype: Germline and junction disagree at one end, which may indicate a read error. V is TRBV12-3 or TRBV12-4 and J is TRBJ2-7; weak D call: TRBD2 (6 bases). CDR3 length: 14 amino acids. The DNA for the CDR3 is TGTGCCTGCAGATCCCAGGAGGGACCCTACGAACAGTACTTC. Translated: CACRSQEGPYEQYF.

This clonotype was seen a handful of times. This rearrangement joins TRBV7-2 to TRBJ2-1, with D possibly being TRBD2 (7 bases). Trimming took 2 bases from V and 2 from J, leaving 13 bases between them. The CDR3 spans 16 residues. Looked up from germline, CDR1 is SGHTA and CDR2 is FQGNSA. Written as DNA, the CDR3 is TGTGCCAGCAGCTTAACGGCGGGGGCTACCTACAATGAGCAGTTCTTC. The encoded protein is CASSLTAGATYNEQFF.

In the case of this clonotype: It may be a read error: a sequence one base away is much more abundant. The chain recombines TRBV12-3 or TRBV12-4 with TRBJ2-1; no firm D call. The CDR3 runs 12 residues. V lost 6 bases, J lost 10 bases, and 13 bases lay in between. The CDR3 bases are TGTGCCAGCAGCTTCCATGAAGTGGAGCAGTTCTTC. Residues: CASSFHEVEQFF.

This clonotype was observed at least ten times. This chain connects TRBV7-9 to TRBJ2-1, with 9 bases fitting TRBD1. CDR1 is SEHNR, CDR2 FQNEAQ, per germline (reference sequence). The CDR3 extends over 15 amino acids. The ends lost 4 bases at V and 4 bases at J; junction bases unmatched: 5. CDR3 sequence reads: CASSYTGTGYNEQFF. For the CDR3, the DNA is TGTGCCAGCAGCTACACCGGGACAGGGTACAATGAGCAGTTCTTC. The whole variable domain, remainder taken from reference TRBV7-9 and TRBJ2-1, is DTGVSQNPRHKITKRGQNVTFRCDPISEHNRLYWYRQTLGQGPEFLTYFQNEAQLEKSRLLSDRFSAERPKGSFSTLEIQRTEQGDSAMYLCASSYTGTGYNEQFFGPGTRLTVL.

The CDR3 bases are TGTGCCAGCAGCACGACAGGGGGAATTGCCACAGATACGCAGTATTTT. Protein: CASSTTGGIATDTQYF. V and J are TRBV7-2 and TRBJ2-3, with TRBD1 matching 9 bases. Germline CDR1 reads SGHTA; CDR2 reads FQGNSA. The CDR3 consists of 16 residues. V was clipped by 5 bases and J by 2 bases; unmatched bases: 8.